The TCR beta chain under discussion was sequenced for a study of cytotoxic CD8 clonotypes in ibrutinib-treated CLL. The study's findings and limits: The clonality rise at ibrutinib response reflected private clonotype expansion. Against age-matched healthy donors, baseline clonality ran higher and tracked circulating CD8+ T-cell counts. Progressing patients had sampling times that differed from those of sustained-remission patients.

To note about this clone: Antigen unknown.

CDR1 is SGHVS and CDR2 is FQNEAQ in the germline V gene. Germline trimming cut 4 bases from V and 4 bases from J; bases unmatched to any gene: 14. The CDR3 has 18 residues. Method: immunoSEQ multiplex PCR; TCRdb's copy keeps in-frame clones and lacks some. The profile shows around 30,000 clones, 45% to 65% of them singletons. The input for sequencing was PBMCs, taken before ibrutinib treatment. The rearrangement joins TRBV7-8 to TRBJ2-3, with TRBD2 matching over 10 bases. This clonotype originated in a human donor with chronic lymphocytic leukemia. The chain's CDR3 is CASSSPPGVAGGSDTQYF. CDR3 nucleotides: TGTGCCAGCAGCTCGCCCCCAGGGGTAGCGGGAGGCTCAGATACGCAGTATTTT.